These 3 T cell receptor beta chains came from one sample sequenced in a study of OX40 agonist ivuxolimab in advanced cancers. Sequencing was performed with immunoSEQ multiplex PCR; in TCRdb, only in-frame clones are kept and a portion is missing. In the table there are fewer than 90,000 clones, around 91% of which are singletons. The material sequenced was CD4+ or CD8+ T cells sorted from blood, taken in a trial of the OX40 agonist ivuxolimab. These receptors came from an adult with an advanced solid tumor such as melanoma, head and neck, liver or kidney cancer.

V and J are TRBV15 and TRBJ2-3, with TRBD1 as a possible D gene (7 bases). This CDR3 is built from 16 residues. The V and J ends lost 0 bases and 5 bases respectively, with 15 bases between them. Germline V gene data show CDR1 as LNHNV and CDR2 as YYDKDF (reference sequence). The CDR3 is CATSRDTGEVGDTQYF. CDR3 bases: TGTGCCACCAGCAGAGACACAGGGGAGGTAGGAGATACGCAGTATTTT.

This clone appeared a single time. This chain links TRBV11-2 with TRBJ1-2, with D unresolved. The CDR3 covers 13 residues. CDR1 is SGHAT and CDR2 is FQNNGV in the germline V gene. Trimming cost V 7 bases and J 6 bases, with 15 bases left between them. The CDR3 DNA reads as TGTGCCAGCACCCCGGCCCATTCAGATGGCTACACCTTC. Its protein is CASTPAHSDGYTF.

The J gene is TRBJ2-7, the V gene TRBV10-3; TRBD1 or TRBD2 may be the D gene (5 bases each). This CDR3 is built from 11 residues. CDR1 ENHRY and CDR2 SYGVKD come from the germline V gene. The V and J ends lost 10 bases and 4 bases respectively, with 11 bases between them. The CDR3 nucleotides read TGTGCCACCTCTGAGGGGTACGAGCAGTACTTC. The encoded protein is CATSEGYEQYF.